The next 17 T cell receptor beta chains were all read from a single sample in a study of OX40 agonist ivuxolimab in advanced cancers. Only in-frame clones appear in the TCRdb table, and some are missing; sequencing was by immunoSEQ multiplex PCR. The sample has under 70,000 clones; around 83% are singletons. Specimen: CD4+ or CD8+ T cells sorted from blood, collected in a trial of the OX40 agonist ivuxolimab. Receptors originate from an adult with an advanced solid tumor such as melanoma, head and neck, liver or kidney cancer.

This chain links TRBV7-9 with TRBJ1-4, with 8 bases identical to TRBD1. V lost 5 bases to trimming and J lost 7 bases; unmatched junction nucleotides: 9. Germline lookup yields CDR1 SEHNR and CDR2 FQNEAQ (reference sequence). The CDR3 runs 15 residues. CDR3 nucleotides: TGTGCCAGCAGCACCGACAGGGGCATGGGTGAAAAACTGTTTTTT. This gives the protein CASSTDRGMGEKLFF.

The chain combines TRBV5-1 with TRBJ2-1; the match to TRBD2 covers 7 bases. With V trimmed by 4 bases and J by 5 bases, 9 bases remained unmatched. CDR3 length: 15 amino acids. Germline V gives CDR1 SGHRS, CDR2 YFSETQ. CDR3 loop: CASSTHSGFNNEQFF. In DNA form, the CDR3 reads TGCGCCAGCAGCACTCATAGCGGGTTTAACAATGAGCAGTTCTTC.

The chain links TRBV28 to TRBJ2-3, with D tentatively TRBD1 (6 bases). This CDR3 region has 16 residues. From germline, CDR1 is MDHEN and CDR2 SYDVKM. With 6 bases removed from V and 3 bases from J, the gap between germline ends came to 19 bases. The CDR3 is CASRTRTGKGTDTQYF. The CDR3 coding sequence is TGTGCCAGCAGGACCCGAACAGGGAAAGGGACAGATACGCAGTATTTT.

V usage is TRBV20-1 and J usage is TRBJ2-5; D may be TRBD1 (6 bases). CDR1 and CDR2 from the germline V gene are DFQATT and SNEGSKA (reference sequence). V lost 5 bases, J lost 7 bases, and 11 bases lay in between. The CDR3 spans 11 residues. CDR3 region: CSAQGRGTQYF. Here the CDR3 DNA reads TGCAGTGCTCAGGGGAGAGGGACCCAGTACTTC.

The chain employs TRBV2 and TRBJ1-1; D call uncertain. Germline V gives CDR1 SNHLY, CDR2 FYNNEI. The length of the CDR3 is 14 residues. V was shortened by 7 bases and J by 2 bases, with 14 bases between the two germline ends. The CDR3 is CASTVLSVNTEAFF. In DNA, the CDR3 is TGTGCCAGCACCGTCCTTTCGGTCAACACTGAAGCTTTCTTT. Looking up the rest from reference TRBV2 and TRBJ1-1 gives the full variable domain: EPEVTQTPSHQVTQMGQEVILRCVPISNHLYFYWYRQILGQKVEFLVSFYNNEISEKSEIFDDQFSVERPDGSNFTLKIRSTKLEDSAMYFCASTVLSVNTEAFFGQGTRLTVV.

J is TRBJ2-7 and V is TRBV5-1, with TRBD1 matching over 10 bases. V lost 5 bases to trimming and J lost 7 bases; unmatched junction nucleotides: 15. The CDR3 covers 16 residues. Germline V lookup: CDR1 SGHRS, CDR2 YFSETQ. CDR3 loop: CASSPGTGAWQGEQYF. The DNA of the CDR3 is TGCGCCAGCAGTCCCGGGACAGGGGCATGGCAGGGGGAGCAGTACTTC.

In nucleotides, the CDR3 is TGTGCCAGCAGACCCGACCGCTTGGCCGGTACGCAGTATTTT. Its protein is CASRPDRLAGTQYF. The rearrangement joins TRBV11-2 to TRBJ2-3; D is unresolved. Germline V lookup: CDR1 SGHAT, CDR2 FQNNGV. The ends were cut back, 6 bases at V and 8 bases at J, with 18 bases in the middle. This CDR3 spans 14 amino acids.

The gene calls are TRBV5-1 and TRBJ2-2; no firm D call. CDR1 is SGHRS and CDR2 is YFSETQ in the germline V gene. The V end was cut by 0 bases, the J end by 0 bases, with 6 bases between. The length of the CDR3 is 15 residues. The CDR3 DNA reads as TGCGCCAGCAGCTTGGACAGACCGAACACCGGGGAGCTGTTTTTT. Translation gives CASSLDRPNTGELFF.

This clone appeared a few times. The chain has TRBV20-1 and TRBJ1-5; D unclear. The CDR3 sequence is 10 residues long. Germline lookup yields CDR1 DFQATT and CDR2 SNEGSKA (reference sequence). V dropped 4 bases and J dropped 3 bases, with 1 base sitting between them. CDR3 protein: CSANNQPQHF. In DNA, the CDR3 is TGCAGTGCTAACAATCAGCCCCAGCATTTT.

The chain links TRBV30 to TRBJ1-6, with TRBD1 identical over 7 bases. This CDR3 spans 15 amino acids. Looked up from germline, CDR1 is GTSNPN and CDR2 is SVGIG (reference sequence). V gave up 3 bases and J gave up 10 bases; unmatched junction bases: 12. The CDR3: CAWSQGGTVGSPLHF. Written as DNA, the CDR3 is TGTGCCTGGAGCCAGGGAGGGACAGTGGGATCACCCCTCCACTTT. The entire variable domain, with the rest obtained from reference TRBV30 and TRBJ1-6, is as follows: SQTIHQWPATLVQPVGSPLSLECTVEGTSNPNLYWYRQAAGRGLQLLFYSVGIGQISSEVPQNLSASRPQDRQFILSSKKLLLSDSGFYLCAWSQGGTVGSPLHFGNGTRLTVT.

This chain connects TRBV6-5 to TRBJ1-2; 11 nucleotides line up with TRBD1. Losses at the gene ends were 6 bases for V and 7 bases for J; bases not matched to a gene: 10. Looked up from germline, CDR1 is MNHEY and CDR2 is SVGAGI. This CDR3 contains 15 residues. The DNA for the CDR3 is TGTGCCAGCAGCCAACAAGGGACAGGGGGGTTTGGCTACACCTTC. It encodes CASSQQGTGGFGYTF.

CDR3 residues: CASSPGANEKLFF. CDR3 in DNA: TGCGCCAGCAGCCCGGGAGCAAATGAAAAACTGTTTTTT. The chain uses TRBV5-1 and TRBJ1-4; the D is unclear. V was cut by 4 bases and J by 5 bases, with 9 bases left in between. The CDR3 is made up of 13 amino acids. Germline V gene data show CDR1 as SGHRS and CDR2 as YFSETQ. The full variable domain, completed using reference TRBV5-1 and TRBJ1-4, is KAGVTQTPRYLIKTRGQQVTLSCSPISGHRSVSWYQQTPGQGLQFLFEYFSETQRNKGNFPGRFSGRQFSNSRSEMNVSTLELGDSALYLCASSPGANEKLFFGSGTQLSVL.

The chain links TRBV15 to TRBJ2-3; no definite D call. CDR1 is LNHNV, CDR2 YYDKDF, per germline (reference sequence). Trimming cost V 5 bases and J 5 bases, with 11 bases left between them. This CDR3 has 13 residues. CDR3 sequence reads: CATSRRTQDTQYF. The CDR3 coding sequence is TGTGCCACCAGCCGCCGGACCCAAGATACGCAGTATTTT.

This chain links TRBV28 with TRBJ1-2; TRBD1 matches 7 bases. The V gene's germline CDR1 is MDHEN and CDR2 SYDVKM. The trim removed 6 bases at V and 4 bases at J, leaving 11 bases unmatched. The CDR3 consists of 15 residues. The CDR3 bases are TGTGCCAGCAGGGAGGGGTCGACAGGGACCTATGGCTACACCTTC. Translated, it gives CASREGSTGTYGYTF.

This clone has just a few counts. J is TRBJ1-1 and V is TRBV15; a weak D match, TRBD1 (6 bases). V was pared by 0 bases and J by 9 bases, with 8 bases between. CDR3 length: 12 residues. The germline CDR1 and CDR2 sequences are LNHNV and YYDKDF (reference sequence). CDR3 protein: CATSRDQGKAFF. In DNA, the CDR3 is TGTGCCACCAGCAGAGATCAGGGGAAAGCTTTCTTT. The full variable domain, rest sourced from reference TRBV15 and TRBJ1-1, is DAMVIQNPRYQVTQFGKPVTLSCSQTLNHNVMYWYQQKSSQAPKLLFHYYDKDFNNEADTPDNFQSRRPNTSFCFLDIRSPGLGDTAMYLCATSRDQGKAFFGQGTRLTVV.

This clone was seen a single time. The chain joins TRBV2 to TRBJ2-7; 8 bases are a match to TRBD1. The CDR3 runs to 14 residues. The V gene end was trimmed by 1 base and the J gene end by 3 bases; junction bases not matched to a gene: 2. CDR1 is SNHLY and CDR2 is FYNNEI in the germline V gene. CDR3 loop: CASSEDRGNYEQYF. In nucleotides, the CDR3 is TGTGCCAGCAGTGAAGACAGGGGGAACTACGAGCAGTACTTC.

The chain links TRBV7-2 to TRBJ2-7; D gene unclear. This CDR3 comprises 13 residues. Trimming removed 2 bases from V and 5 bases from J, with 10 bases in between. CDR1 and CDR2 (germline): SGHTA, FQGNSA. In DNA form, the CDR3 reads TGTGCCAGCAGCTTATCATTGGGGAACGAGCAGTACTTC. The encoded protein is CASSLSLGNEQYF.